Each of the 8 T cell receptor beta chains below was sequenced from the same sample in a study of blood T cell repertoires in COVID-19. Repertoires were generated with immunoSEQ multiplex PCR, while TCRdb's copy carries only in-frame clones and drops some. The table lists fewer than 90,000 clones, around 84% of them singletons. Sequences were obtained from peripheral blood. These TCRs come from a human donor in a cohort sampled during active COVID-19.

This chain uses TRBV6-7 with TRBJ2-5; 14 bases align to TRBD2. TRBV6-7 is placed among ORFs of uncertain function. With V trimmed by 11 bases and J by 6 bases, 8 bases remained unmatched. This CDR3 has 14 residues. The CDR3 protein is CAPKTSGGGKTQYF. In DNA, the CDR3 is TGTGCCCCCAAGACTAGCGGGGGGGGGAAGACCCAGTACTTC.

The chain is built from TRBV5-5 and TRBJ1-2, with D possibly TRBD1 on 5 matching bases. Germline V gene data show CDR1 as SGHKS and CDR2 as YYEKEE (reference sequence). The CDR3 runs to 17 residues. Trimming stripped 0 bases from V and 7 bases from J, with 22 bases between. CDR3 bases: TGTGCCAGCAGCTTGGCGTCAGGGCCAGCAGGATCGGGTGGCTACACCTTC. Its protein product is CASSLASGPAGSGGYTF. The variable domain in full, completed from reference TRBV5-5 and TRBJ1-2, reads DAGVTQSPTHLIKTRGQQVTLRCSPISGHKSVSWYQQVLGQGPQFIFQYYEKEERGRGNFPDRFSARQFPNYSSELNVNALLLGDSALYLCASSLASGPAGSGGYTFGSGTRLTVV.

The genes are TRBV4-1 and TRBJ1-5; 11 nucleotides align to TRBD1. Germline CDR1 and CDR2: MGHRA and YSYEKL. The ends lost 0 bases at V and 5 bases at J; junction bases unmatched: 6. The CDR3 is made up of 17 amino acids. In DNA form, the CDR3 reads TGCGCCAGCAGCCAAGAACCCGGACAGGGGGCGTATCAGCCCCAGCATTTT. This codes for CASSQEPGQGAYQPQHF.

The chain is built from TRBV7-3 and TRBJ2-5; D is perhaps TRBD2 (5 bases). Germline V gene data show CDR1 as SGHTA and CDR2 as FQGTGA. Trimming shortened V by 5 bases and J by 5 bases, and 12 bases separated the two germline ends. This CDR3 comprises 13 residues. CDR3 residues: CASSRGERETQYF. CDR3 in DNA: TGTGCCAGCAGCCGGGGAGAGAGGGAGACCCAGTACTTC. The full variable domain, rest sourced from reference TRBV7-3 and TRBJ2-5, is GAGVSQTPSNKVTEKGKYVELRCDPISGHTALYWYRQSLGQGPEFLIYFQGTGAADDSGLPNDRFFAVRPEGSVSTLKIQRTERGDSAVYLCASSRGERETQYFGPGTRLLVL.

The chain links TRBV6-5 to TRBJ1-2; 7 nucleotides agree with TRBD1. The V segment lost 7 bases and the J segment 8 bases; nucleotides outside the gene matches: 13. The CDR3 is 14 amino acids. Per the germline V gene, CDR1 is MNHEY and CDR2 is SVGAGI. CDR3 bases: TGTGCCAGCACCCCCGACAGGGTAAATCGAGGCTACACCTTC. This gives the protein CASTPDRVNRGYTF.

CDR3 sequence reads: CASMGDSSYNEQFF. Here the CDR3 DNA reads TGCGCCAGCATGGGGGACAGCTCCTACAATGAGCAGTTCTTC. The V gene is TRBV5-1, the J gene TRBJ2-1; 7 bases map to TRBD1. The CDR3 consists of 14 residues. Looked up from germline, CDR1 is SGHRS and CDR2 is YFSETQ. The J segment lost 0 bases and the V segment lost 6 bases, leaving 3 bases of the junction unmatched.

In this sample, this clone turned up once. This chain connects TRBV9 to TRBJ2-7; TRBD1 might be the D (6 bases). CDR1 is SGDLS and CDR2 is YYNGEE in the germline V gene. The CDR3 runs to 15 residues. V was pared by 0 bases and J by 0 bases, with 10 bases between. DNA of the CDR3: TGTGCCAGCAGCGTAGATACAGGGAGCTCCTACGAGCAGTACTTC. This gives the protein CASSVDTGSSYEQYF.

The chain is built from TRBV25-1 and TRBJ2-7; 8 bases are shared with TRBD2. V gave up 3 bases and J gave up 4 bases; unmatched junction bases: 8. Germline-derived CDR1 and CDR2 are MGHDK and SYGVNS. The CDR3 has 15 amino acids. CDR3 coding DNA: TGTGCCAGCAGTGAGAGAACGGGAGGGCCTTACGAGCAGTACTTC. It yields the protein CASSERTGGPYEQYF.